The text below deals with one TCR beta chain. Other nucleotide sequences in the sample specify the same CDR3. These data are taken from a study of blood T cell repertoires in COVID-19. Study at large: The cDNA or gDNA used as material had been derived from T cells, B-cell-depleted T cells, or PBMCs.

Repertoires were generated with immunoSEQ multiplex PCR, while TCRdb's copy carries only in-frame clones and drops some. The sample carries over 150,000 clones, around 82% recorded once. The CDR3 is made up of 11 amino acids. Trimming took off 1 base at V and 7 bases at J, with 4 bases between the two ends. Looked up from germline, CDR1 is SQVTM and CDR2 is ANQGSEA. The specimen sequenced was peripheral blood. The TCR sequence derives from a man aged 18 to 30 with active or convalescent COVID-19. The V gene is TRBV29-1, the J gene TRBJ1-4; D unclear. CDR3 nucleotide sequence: TGCAGCGTTGAAGTCGGTGAAAAACTGTTTTTT. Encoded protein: CSVEVGEKLFF.